Listed below are T cell receptor beta chains from one sample, sequenced in a study of Ad26.COV2.S vaccination and SARS-CoV-2 variants. Generated by immunoSEQ multiplex PCR, the TCRdb table keeps only in-frame clones and is missing some. The top ten clones hold 2.9% of a sample with 250,000 or so clones, approximately 90% of them seen once. Sequenced here: peripheral blood, sampled in a trial of Ad26.COV2.S vaccine versus placebo. The receptors were gathered from a person aged 18-65 years who received the Ad26.COV2.S COVID-19 vaccine or a placebo. CDR3s include the opening cysteine and the closing phenylalanine or tryptophan. D genes are given only for firm matches. Some rows have no size entry. The others give once, few or many, or a class for an expanded clone.

clone size	D gene	V gene	J gene	CDR3 DNA	CDR3 protein
-	TRBD2	TRBV5-5	TRBJ2-2	TGTGCCAGCAGCATAAGCGGGGGGAGTGGCGGGGAGCTGTTTTTT	CASSISGGSGGELFF
-	TRBD2	TRBV19	TRBJ2-1	TGTGCCAGTAGTAGCGATACCCTCGGGACTAGCGGGGGTGGTGAGCAGTTCTTC	CASSSDTLGTSGGGEQFF
-	TRBD1	TRBV12-5	TRBJ1-1	TGTGCTAGTGGGGAAACAGGGGGTTTTGAAGCTTTCTTT	CASGETGGFEAFF
-	-	TRBV3-1/TRBV3-2	TRBJ2-2	TGTGCCAGCAGCCACTCTAGCGCCACCGGGGAGCTGTTTTTT	CASSHSSATGELFF
-	-	TRBV25-1	TRBJ2-3	TGTGCCAGCAGTGCCCCCTGGGGGCGATTAAGCACAGATACGCAGTATTTT	CASSAPWGRLSTDTQYF
once	TRBD2	TRBV29-1	TRBJ2-5	TGCAGCGTTGAAGGGACTAGCGGGCGAGTAGAGACCCAGTACTTC	CSVEGTSGRVETQYF
-	-	TRBV12-5	TRBJ1-1	TGTGCTAGTGGTGGGGAGGGCGGAAGGAACACTGAAGCTTTCTTT	CASGGEGGRNTEAFF
-	TRBD1	TRBV29-1	TRBJ1-1	TGCAGCGGCGGGACAGGGGTAAGAGCTTTCTTT	CSGGTGVRAFF
few	-	TRBV5-6	TRBJ1-3	TGTGCCAGCAGCAACCGGGAGACCGTAGGATACTACTCTGGAAACACCATATATTTT	CASSNRETVGYYSGNTIYF
once	-	TRBV7-9	TRBJ2-2	TGTGCCAGCAGCTTAGGAACGGGAGACACCGGGGAGCTGTTTTTT	CASSLGTGDTGELFF
-	-	TRBV7-9	TRBJ2-7	TGTGCCAGCACCCTTCTCGGGGAGCAGTACTTC	CASTLLGEQYF
-	TRBD2	TRBV14	TRBJ2-3	TGTGCCAGCAGCCAAGTGGGGGGGAGCGGATTCACAGATACGCAGTATTTT	CASSQVGGSGFTDTQYF
-	-	TRBV12-3/TRBV12-4	TRBJ1-1	TGTGCCAGCAGTCCGATGGGGAACACTGAAGCTTTCTTT	CASSPMGNTEAFF
-	TRBD1	TRBV3-1/TRBV3-2	TRBJ1-1	TGTGCCAGCAGTGCGGGACAGGGTGGCACTGAAGCTTTCTTT	CASSAGQGGTEAFF
-	-	TRBV19	TRBJ1-5	TGTGCCAGTAGTAAACAGGGCGGGAAGGGCAATCAGCCCCAGCATTTT	CASSKQGGKGNQPQHF
-	-	TRBV7-9	TRBJ2-5	TGTGCCAGCAGCTCGAAGGGGCGGTTTGAGACCCAGTACTTC	CASSSKGRFETQYF
-	TRBD2	TRBV5-4	TRBJ2-2	TGTGCCAGCAGCCCGACTAGCGGGATGGTCGGGGAGCTGTTTTTT	CASSPTSGMVGELFF
-	-	TRBV9	TRBJ2-2	TGTGCCAGCAGCGTAGAAACCGAACCTACGCGGCGGGAGCTGTTTTTT	CASSVETEPTRRELFF
-	-	TRBV27	TRBJ2-3	TGTGCCAGCAGTTTATCTATCTTATCAGATACGCAGTATTTT	CASSLSILSDTQYF
-	-	TRBV3-1/TRBV3-2	TRBJ1-4	TGTGCCAGCAGCCAACGTCCTGAAAAACTGTTTTTT	CASSQRPEKLFF
-	-	TRBV19	TRBJ2-5	TGTGCCAGTAGTCTCACAGGGATGGAGACCCAGTACTTC	CASSLTGMETQYF
-	-	TRBV4-2	TRBJ2-2	TGTGCCAGCAGCCAAGCATCGAACACCGGGGAGCTGTTTTTT	CASSQASNTGELFF
-	-	TRBV5-4	TRBJ2-5	TGTGCCAGCAGCTCCTCAGGGGCGGGGATTGGTGGAGAGACCCAGTACTTC	CASSSSGAGIGGETQYF
-	TRBD1	TRBV7-2	TRBJ1-1	TGTGCCAGCAGCTTAGCGTGGCAGGGGGCTGAAGCTTTCTTT	CASSLAWQGAEAFF
-	-	TRBV27	TRBJ1-1	TGTGCCAGCAGGAGGGACGGAATGAACACTGAAGCTTTCTTT	CASRRDGMNTEAFF
-	-	TRBV7-2	TRBJ1-2	TGTGCCAGCAGCTTGGGGGCCGATGGCTACACCTTC	CASSLGADGYTF
-	-	TRBV6-5	TRBJ1-1	TGTGCCAGCAGTTACTCGGTGCAGATGAACACTGAAGCTTTCTTT	CASSYSVQMNTEAFF
-	-	TRBV5-8	TRBJ1-1	TGTGCCAGCAGCTTGGTTTCGGGGTCGGGCACTGAAGCTTTCTTT	CASSLVSGSGTEAFF
-	-	TRBV6-4	TRBJ2-3	TGTGCCAGCGCAACTAGAAGTTCAGATACGCAGTATTTT	CASATRSSDTQYF
-	TRBD2	TRBV9	TRBJ2-2	TGTGCCAGCAGCCAGACCGGGTGGGCGGGGGGCACCGGGGAGCTGTTTTTT	CASSQTGWAGGTGELFF
-	-	TRBV5-4	TRBJ2-1	TGTGCCAGCAGCTCCCTGAAACCGAGCAATGAGCAGTTCTTC	CASSSLKPSNEQFF
once	-	TRBV6-5	TRBJ1-4	TGTGCCGGAAAGGGGGCTAATGAAAAACTGTTTTTT	CAGKGANEKLFF
few	TRBD2	TRBV7-2	TRBJ2-7	TGTGCCAGCAGCTTAGGACTAGCGGGGATCTACGAGCAGTACTTC	CASSLGLAGIYEQYF
-	-	TRBV7-9	TRBJ1-2	TGTGCCAGCAGCTTACAGGGCGGGGGCTACACCTTC	CASSLQGGGYTF
-	-	TRBV18	TRBJ1-5	TGTGCCAGCTCACCAGGGGATAATCAGCCCCAGCATTTT	CASSPGDNQPQHF
-	TRBD1	TRBV5-4	TRBJ2-7	TGTGCCAGCAGCTCGGGACAGACCCCCATCTCCTACGAGCAGTACTTC	CASSSGQTPISYEQYF
many	TRBD1	TRBV20-1	TRBJ1-3	TGCAGTGCTAGTGGGACAGTTGGAAACACCATATATTTT	CSASGTVGNTIYF
-	TRBD1	TRBV10-3	TRBJ1-4	TGTGCCATCAGTGACCCGACGGGACAGGGAAAAAAACTGTTTTTT	CAISDPTGQGKKLFF
-	TRBD1	TRBV7-9	TRBJ1-2	TGTGCCAGCAGCTTAAAAGGGACAGGGAGTGATCTGGTCTATGGCTACACCTTC	CASSLKGTGSDLVYGYTF
-	TRBD1	TRBV4-3	TRBJ2-1	TGCGCCAGCAGCCCTGGACAGGGTGGGTACAATGAGCAGTTCTTC	CASSPGQGGYNEQFF
-	TRBD1	TRBV7-9	TRBJ2-3	TGTGCCAGCAGCTTAAGGCTCGGGACAGGGTTAACGCAGTATTTT	CASSLRLGTGLTQYF
-	-	TRBV5-6	TRBJ1-1	TGTGCCAGCAGCTTCCAGCAGGGTGACACTGAAGCTTTCTTT	CASSFQQGDTEAFF
-	TRBD1	TRBV13	TRBJ1-2	TGTGCCAGCAGCTCCACCAGGGGGGGTAGCTATGGCTACACCTTC	CASSSTRGGSYGYTF
-	TRBD2	TRBV7-9	TRBJ2-3	TGTGCCAGCAGCTTAGGGTCCTATAGCGGGAGTGGGCCAGATACGCAGTATTTT	CASSLGSYSGSGPDTQYF
once	-	TRBV6-5	TRBJ2-1	TGTGCCAGCAGTTACTCGAAGACTGGCCCACAGTTCTTC	CASSYSKTGPQFF
-	TRBD2	TRBV7-3	TRBJ2-3	TGTGCCAGCAGCCCCGGGACTAGCGGGGGGGCAGATACGCAGTATTTT	CASSPGTSGGADTQYF
-	-	TRBV4-2	TRBJ2-3	TGTGCCAGCAGCCAAGTCCTAATCGGGGGAAAGACGCAGTATTTT	CASSQVLIGGKTQYF
once	-	TRBV7-2	TRBJ2-5	TGTGCCAGCAGCCACCCCAGCAGGGTCCGAGAGACCCAGTACTTC	CASSHPSRVRETQYF
-	-	TRBV7-9	TRBJ1-3	TGTGCCAGCAGCGTAACACCTCTCTCTGGAAACACCATATATTTT	CASSVTPLSGNTIYF